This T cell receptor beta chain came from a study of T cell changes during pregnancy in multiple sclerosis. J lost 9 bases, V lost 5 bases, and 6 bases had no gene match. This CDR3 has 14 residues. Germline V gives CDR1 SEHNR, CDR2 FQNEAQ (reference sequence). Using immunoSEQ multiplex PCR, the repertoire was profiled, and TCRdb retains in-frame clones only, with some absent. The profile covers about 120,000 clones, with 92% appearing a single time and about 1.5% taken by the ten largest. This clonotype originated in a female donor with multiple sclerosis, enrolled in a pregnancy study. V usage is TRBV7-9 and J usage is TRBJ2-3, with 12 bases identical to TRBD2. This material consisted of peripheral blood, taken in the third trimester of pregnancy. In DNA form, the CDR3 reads TGTGCCAGCAGCCCTAGCGGGGGGGCCCCAACGCAGTATTTT. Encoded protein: CASSPSGGAPTQYF.